Here is one TCR beta chain with its context. No antigen is known for it. The ends lost 4 bases at V and 4 bases at J; junction bases unmatched: 10. The CDR3 loop spans 15 amino acids. Germline values: CDR1 SGDLS, CDR2 YYNGEE. This specimen comes from a study of cytomegalovirus exposure and HLA in healthy donors. General observations from the study: Reported performance of the classifier showed diagnosis of cytomegalovirus status with high specificity and sensitivity. In vitro confirmation showed three CMV-associated chains to be CMV antigen specific. Subsequent analysis of the approximately 130 validation repertoires found a tendency for first-cohort TCR clusters to co-occur.

Clones were read by immunoSEQ multiplex PCR, and TCRdb kept only the in-frame ones, dropping some. The table has 90,000 to 150,000 clones, around 88% seen once. The donors were part of the 120-subject validation cohort, which stood apart from the roughly 640-subject first cohort. The rearrangement links TRBV9 to TRBJ1-1; TRBD1 matches 7 bases. This clonotype originated in a man between 18 and 35 years old in good health and CMV-seronegative. Sequenced input: PBMCs. In nucleotides, the CDR3 is TGTGCCAGCAGCCCTACAGGGGTTGAAGTCACTGAAGCTTTCTTT. Protein sequence: CASSPTGVEVTEAFF.